The 10 T cell receptor beta chains given below trace back to one sample, sequenced in a study of vaccination effects on CD4 cells after COVID-19. Assay used: immunoSEQ multiplex PCR; TCRdb lists only in-frame clones, some missing. Of 75,000 or so clones listed, over 75% are singletons. In the ViraFEST assay, antigen-specific CD4+ clonotypes were identified by expansion after peptide-pool stimulation. Cultured cells yielded isolated CD4+ T cells after around 10 days. As their vaccination, participants received two doses of either BNT162b2 or mRNA-1273. Their antigens remain unidentified. The sequenced sample was CD4+ T cells from PBMCs cultured with HCoV-OC43 spike peptides, obtained after COVID-19 vaccination. Subset reported: HCoV-OC43 spike overlapping peptide pool stimulation. Source of these receptors: a human donor who received a COVID-19 vaccine.

This clone was counted between two and nine times. The V call is TRBV2, the J call TRBJ1-4, with D perhaps TRBD1 (5 bases). The ends were cut back, 3 bases at V and 7 bases at J, with 6 bases in the middle. Germline lookup yields CDR1 SNHLY and CDR2 FYNNEI. This CDR3 spans 12 amino acids. The CDR3 DNA reads as TGTGCCAGCAGTGATCAGGGTGAAAAACTGTTTTTT. Translation gives CASSDQGEKLFF.

This chain uses TRBV6-1 with TRBJ2-7; tentatively, D is TRBD1 (6 bases). V dropped 2 bases and J dropped 6 bases, with 14 bases sitting between them. This CDR3 is 14 amino acids long. In germline, CDR1 is MNHNS, CDR2 SASEGT. In nucleotides, the CDR3 is TGTGCCAGCAGTGAACAGGGGACCTCGATCGAGCAGTACGTC. Translation gives CASSEQGTSIEQYV.

This clone was counted between two and nine times. The chain couples TRBV29-1 to TRBJ1-5; D is possibly TRBD1 (6 bases). CDR1 SQVTM and CDR2 ANQGSEA come from the germline V gene. Trimming pared 4 bases from V and 2 bases from J, leaving 12 bases between. The CDR3 is 14 amino acids. CDR3 nucleotides: TGCAGCGTTGTTGACGGGGGCGGCAATCAGCCCCAGCATTTT. Its translation: CSVVDGGGNQPQHF.

This rearrangement joins TRBV5-1 to TRBJ2-2, with 7 bases that match TRBD1. CDR1 and CDR2 (germline): SGHRS, YFSETQ. The CDR3 consists of 15 residues. V lost 4 bases to trimming and J lost 5 bases; unmatched junction nucleotides: 8. CDR3 in DNA: TGCGCCAGCAGCAGCCGGGACAGTCGGACCGGGGAGCTGTTTTTT. Its translation is CASSSRDSRTGELFF.

This clone was seen only once. The chain joins TRBV19 to TRBJ2-4; TRBD1 matches at 9 bases. V lost 3 bases to trimming and J lost 5 bases; unmatched junction nucleotides: 11. The CDR3 is 17 residues long. CDR1 and CDR2 from the germline V gene are LNHDA and SQIVND (reference sequence). The CDR3 here is CASSIPPPTGGENIQYF. The DNA of the CDR3 is TGTGCCAGTAGTATTCCCCCGCCAACAGGGGGCGAAAACATTCAGTACTTC.

The chain combines TRBV6-6 with TRBJ2-7; D is unclear. In germline, CDR1 is MNHNY, CDR2 SVGAGI (reference sequence). CDR3 length: 12 residues. Trimming removed 4 bases at V and 4 bases at J, with 8 bases between. CDR3 region: CASSSDGYEQYV. The DNA for the CDR3 is TGTGCCAGCAGTTCGGACGGATACGAGCAGTACGTC.

V is TRBV25-1 and J is TRBJ1-4; D is undetermined. V shed 6 bases and J shed 5 bases, with 7 bases lying between them. The CDR3 has 12 residues. Germline V gene lookup returns CDR1 MGHDK and CDR2 SYGVNS. The DNA for the CDR3 is TGTGCCAGCAGACACAGCAATGAAAAACTGTTTTTT. Translating it yields CASRHSNEKLFF.

The chain combines TRBV18 with TRBJ2-5; TRBD1 is a possible D gene (6 bases). Between the trimmed V and J ends, which lost 4 bases and 3 bases, there was a span of 9 bases. The germline V gene encodes CDR1 KGHSH and CDR2 LQKENI. The CDR3 runs 13 residues. This chain's CDR3 is CASSRGQKETQYF. The DNA for the CDR3 is TGTGCCAGCTCACGCGGACAGAAAGAGACCCAGTACTTC.

The chain uses TRBV6-5 and TRBJ1-2, with 7 bases that match TRBD1. The CDR3 spans 15 residues. Germline values: CDR1 MNHEY, CDR2 SVGAGI. The J segment lost 0 bases and the V segment lost 6 bases, leaving 7 bases of the junction unmatched. CDR3 sequence reads: CASSPWTGSNYGYTF. The CDR3, as DNA: TGTGCCAGCAGCCCCTGGACAGGATCTAACTATGGCTACACCTTC.

This clone was seen a single time. The chain is built from TRBV6-5 and TRBJ1-5; D remains unclear. Germline loops: CDR1 MNHEY, CDR2 SVGAGI. V dropped 4 bases and J dropped 5 bases, with 12 bases sitting between them. The CDR3 is 14 residues long. In nucleotides, the CDR3 is TGTGCCAGCAGTTCAGGAGAGGTTTATCAGCCCCAGCATTTT. It specifies CASSSGEVYQPQHF.